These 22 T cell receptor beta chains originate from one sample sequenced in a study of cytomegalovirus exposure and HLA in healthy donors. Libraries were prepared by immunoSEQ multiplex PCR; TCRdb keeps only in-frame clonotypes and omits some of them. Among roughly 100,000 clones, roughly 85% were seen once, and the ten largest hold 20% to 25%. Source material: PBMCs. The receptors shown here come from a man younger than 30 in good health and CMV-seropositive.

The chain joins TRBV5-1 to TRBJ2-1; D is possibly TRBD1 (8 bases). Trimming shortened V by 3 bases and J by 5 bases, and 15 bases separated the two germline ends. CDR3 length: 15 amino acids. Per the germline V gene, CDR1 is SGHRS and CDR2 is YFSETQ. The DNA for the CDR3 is TGCGCCAGCAGCTCCTACAGGGGGGGCCACAATGAGCAGTTCTTC. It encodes CASSSYRGGHNEQFF.

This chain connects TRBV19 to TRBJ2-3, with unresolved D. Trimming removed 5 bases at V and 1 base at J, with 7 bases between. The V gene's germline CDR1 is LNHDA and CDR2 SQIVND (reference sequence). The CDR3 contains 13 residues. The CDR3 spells CASSPGGTDTQYF. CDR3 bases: TGTGCCAGTAGTCCGGGTGGCACAGATACGCAGTATTTT.

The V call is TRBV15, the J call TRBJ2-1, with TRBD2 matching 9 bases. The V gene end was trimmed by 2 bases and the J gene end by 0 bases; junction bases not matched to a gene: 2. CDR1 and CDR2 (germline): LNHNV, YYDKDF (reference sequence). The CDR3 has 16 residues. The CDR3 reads CATSRKTSGSYNEQFF. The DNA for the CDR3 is TGTGCCACCAGCAGAAAGACTAGCGGCTCCTACAATGAGCAGTTCTTC.

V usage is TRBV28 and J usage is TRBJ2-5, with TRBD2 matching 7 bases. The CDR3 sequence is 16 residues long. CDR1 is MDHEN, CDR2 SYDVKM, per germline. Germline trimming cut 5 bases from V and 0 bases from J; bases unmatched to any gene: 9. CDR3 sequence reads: CASSTGASGNQETQYF. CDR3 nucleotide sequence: TGTGCCAGCAGTACTGGTGCTAGCGGAAACCAAGAGACCCAGTACTTC. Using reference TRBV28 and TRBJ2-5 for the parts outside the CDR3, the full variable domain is DVKVTQSSRYLVKRTGEKVFLECVQDMDHENMFWYRQDPGLGLRLIYFSYDVKMKEKGDIPEGYSVSREKKERFSLILESASTNQTSMYLCASSTGASGNQETQYFGPGTRLLVL.

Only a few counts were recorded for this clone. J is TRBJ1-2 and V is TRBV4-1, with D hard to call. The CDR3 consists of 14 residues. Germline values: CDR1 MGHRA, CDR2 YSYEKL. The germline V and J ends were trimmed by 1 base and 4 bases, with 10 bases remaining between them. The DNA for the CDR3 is TGCGCCAGCAGCCAAGTAGACCCGGGCTATGGCTACACCTTC. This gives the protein CASSQVDPGYGYTF.

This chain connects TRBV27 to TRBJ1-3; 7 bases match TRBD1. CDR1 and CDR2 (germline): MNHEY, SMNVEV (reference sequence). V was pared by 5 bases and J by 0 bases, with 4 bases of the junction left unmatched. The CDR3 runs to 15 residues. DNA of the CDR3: TGTGCCAGCAGTCCGGGGGACAGCTCTGGAAACACCATATATTTT. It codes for CASSPGDSSGNTIYF.

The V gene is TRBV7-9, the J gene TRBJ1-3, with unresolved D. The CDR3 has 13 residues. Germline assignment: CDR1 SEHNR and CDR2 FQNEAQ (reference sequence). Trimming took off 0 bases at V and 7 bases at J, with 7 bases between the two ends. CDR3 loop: CASSLAGSNTIYF. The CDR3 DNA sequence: TGTGCCAGCAGCTTAGCGGGGAGTAACACCATATATTTT.

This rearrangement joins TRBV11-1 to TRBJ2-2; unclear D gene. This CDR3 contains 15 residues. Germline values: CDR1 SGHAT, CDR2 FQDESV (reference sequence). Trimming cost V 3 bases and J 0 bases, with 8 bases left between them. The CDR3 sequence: CASSLAVTNTGELFF. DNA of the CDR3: TGTGCCAGCAGCTTGGCGGTAACGAACACCGGGGAGCTGTTTTTT.

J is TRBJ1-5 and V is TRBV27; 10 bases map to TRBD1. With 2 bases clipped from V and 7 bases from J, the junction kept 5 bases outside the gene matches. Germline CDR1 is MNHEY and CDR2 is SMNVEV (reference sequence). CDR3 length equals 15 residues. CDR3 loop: CASSLQGTGVQPQHF. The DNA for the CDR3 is TGTGCCAGCAGTTTACAGGGGACAGGGGTCCAGCCCCAGCATTTT.

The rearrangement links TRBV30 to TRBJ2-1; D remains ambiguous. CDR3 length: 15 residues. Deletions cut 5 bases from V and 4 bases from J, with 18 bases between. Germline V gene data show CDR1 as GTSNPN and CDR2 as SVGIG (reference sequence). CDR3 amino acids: CAWDAGPGQYNEQFF. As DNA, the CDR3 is TGTGCCTGGGACGCCGGTCCAGGCCAGTACAATGAGCAGTTCTTC.

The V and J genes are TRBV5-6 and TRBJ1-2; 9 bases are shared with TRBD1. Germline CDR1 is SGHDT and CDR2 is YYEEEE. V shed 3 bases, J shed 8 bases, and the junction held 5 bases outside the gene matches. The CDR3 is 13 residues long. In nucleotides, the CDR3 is TGTGCCAGCAGCTGGACAGGGGTTGAGGGCTACACCTTC. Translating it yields CASSWTGVEGYTF.

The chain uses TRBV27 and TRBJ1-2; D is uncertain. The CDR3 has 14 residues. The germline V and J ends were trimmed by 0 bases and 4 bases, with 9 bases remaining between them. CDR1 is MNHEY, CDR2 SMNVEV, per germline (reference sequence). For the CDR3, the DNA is TGTGCCAGCAGTTTATCGACGGCGGTCTATGGCTACACCTTC. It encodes CASSLSTAVYGYTF.

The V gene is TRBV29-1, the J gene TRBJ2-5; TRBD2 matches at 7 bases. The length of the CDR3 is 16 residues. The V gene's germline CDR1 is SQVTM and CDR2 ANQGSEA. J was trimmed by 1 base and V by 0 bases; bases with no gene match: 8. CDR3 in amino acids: CSVEEWAGAIQETQYF. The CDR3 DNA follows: TGCAGCGTTGAAGAGTGGGCGGGAGCGATCCAAGAGACCCAGTACTTC.

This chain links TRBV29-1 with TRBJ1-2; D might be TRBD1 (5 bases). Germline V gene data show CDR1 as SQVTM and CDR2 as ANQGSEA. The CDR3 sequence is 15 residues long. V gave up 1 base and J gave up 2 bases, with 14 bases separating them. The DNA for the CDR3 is TGCAGCGTTGAAGTGAATGGGGGAGGGAACTATGGCTACACCTTC. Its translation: CSVEVNGGGNYGYTF.

CDR3 coding DNA: TGTGCCAGCAGCTTTCCGGGACTAGCGGGAGGGCAAGAGACCCAGTACTTC. Amino acids: CASSFPGLAGGQETQYF. V is TRBV7-8 and J is TRBJ2-5, with TRBD2 identical over 16 bases. The germline CDR1 and CDR2 sequences are SGHVS and FQNEAQ. The trim removed 3 bases at V and 2 bases at J, leaving 3 bases unmatched. The CDR3 is 17 residues long.

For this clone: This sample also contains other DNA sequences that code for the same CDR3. CDR3 nucleotide sequence: TGTGCCAGCAGTCCCGGGACAGGCAGCTATGGCTACACCTTC. Protein: CASSPGTGSYGYTF. The rearrangement joins TRBV2 to TRBJ1-2; 8 bases are a match to TRBD1. Germline loops: CDR1 SNHLY, CDR2 FYNNEI. After removal of 5 bases from V and 4 bases from J, the junction contained 6 bases not matched to a gene. The CDR3 is 14 residues long.

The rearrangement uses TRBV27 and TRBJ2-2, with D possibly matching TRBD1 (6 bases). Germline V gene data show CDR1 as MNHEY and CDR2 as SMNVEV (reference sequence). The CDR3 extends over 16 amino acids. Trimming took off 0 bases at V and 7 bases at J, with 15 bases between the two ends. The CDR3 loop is CASSLSGPGAGGELFF. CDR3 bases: TGTGCCAGCAGTTTATCGGGTCCAGGGGCGGGCGGGGAGCTGTTTTTT.

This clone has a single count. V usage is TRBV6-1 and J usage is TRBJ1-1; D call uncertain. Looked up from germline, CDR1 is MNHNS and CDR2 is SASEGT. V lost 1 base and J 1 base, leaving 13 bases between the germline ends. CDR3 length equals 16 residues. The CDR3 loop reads CASSEGPGKGNTEAFF. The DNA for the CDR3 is TGTGCCAGCAGTGAAGGACCGGGAAAGGGGAACACTGAAGCTTTCTTT.

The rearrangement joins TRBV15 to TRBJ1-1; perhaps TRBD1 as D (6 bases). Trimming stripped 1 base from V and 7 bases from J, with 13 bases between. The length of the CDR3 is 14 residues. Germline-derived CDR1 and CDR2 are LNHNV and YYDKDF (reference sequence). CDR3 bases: TGTGCCACCAGCAGAGCGGCAGGGGTTTTTGAAGCTTTCTTT. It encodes CATSRAAGVFEAFF.

CDR3 in DNA: TGTGCCAGCAGCTTAATCTGCCGGCAGGTCCCCCTCTACGAGCAGTACGTC. Its translation is CASSLICRQVPLYEQYV. V gene TRBV7-3 combines with J gene TRBJ2-7; no clear D. This CDR3 has 17 amino acids. Deletions cut 1 base from V and 3 bases from J, with 19 bases between. Germline-derived CDR1 and CDR2 are SGHTA and FQGTGA.

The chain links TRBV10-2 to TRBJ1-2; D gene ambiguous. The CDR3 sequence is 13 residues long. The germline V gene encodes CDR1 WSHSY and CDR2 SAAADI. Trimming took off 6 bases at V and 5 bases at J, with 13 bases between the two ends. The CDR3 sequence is CASRAGDAYGYTF. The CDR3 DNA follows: TGCGCCAGCAGGGCAGGCGATGCGTATGGCTACACCTTC.

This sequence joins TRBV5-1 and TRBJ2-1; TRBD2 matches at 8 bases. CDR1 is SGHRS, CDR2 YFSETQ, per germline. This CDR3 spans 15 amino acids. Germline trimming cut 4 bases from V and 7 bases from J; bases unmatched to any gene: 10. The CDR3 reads CASSASGLVRNEQFF. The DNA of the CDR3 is TGCGCCAGCAGCGCGTCGGGACTAGTAAGGAATGAGCAGTTCTTC.